The 2 T cell receptor beta chains in this list originate from one sample, sequenced in a study of OX40 agonist ivuxolimab in advanced cancers. Data came from immunoSEQ multiplex PCR; TCRdb stores just in-frame clones and leaves some out. The table lists 66,000 or so clones, approximately 86% of them singletons. Sequenced material: CD4+ or CD8+ T cells sorted from blood, taken in a trial of the OX40 agonist ivuxolimab. These TCRs come from an adult with an advanced solid tumor such as melanoma, head and neck, liver or kidney cancer.

The rearrangement joins TRBV18 to TRBJ2-1; TRBD2 aligns across 9 bases. The CDR3 totals 15 residues. J was trimmed by 5 bases and V by 2 bases; bases with no gene match: 4. The germline V gene encodes CDR1 KGHSH and CDR2 LQKENI. The DNA of the CDR3 is TGTGCCAGCTCACCATCGGGACTAGCAGACAATGAGCAGTTCTTC. The encoded protein is CASSPSGLADNEQFF.

The CDR3 here is CASSFRSIDTQYF. In nucleotides, the CDR3 is TGTGCCAGCAGCTTCCGGAGTATTGATACGCAGTATTTT. The chain recombines TRBV5-6 with TRBJ2-3; no clear D. The ends were cut back, 2 bases at V and 6 bases at J, with 10 bases in the middle. This CDR3 has 13 amino acids. Germline values: CDR1 SGHDT, CDR2 YYEEEE.